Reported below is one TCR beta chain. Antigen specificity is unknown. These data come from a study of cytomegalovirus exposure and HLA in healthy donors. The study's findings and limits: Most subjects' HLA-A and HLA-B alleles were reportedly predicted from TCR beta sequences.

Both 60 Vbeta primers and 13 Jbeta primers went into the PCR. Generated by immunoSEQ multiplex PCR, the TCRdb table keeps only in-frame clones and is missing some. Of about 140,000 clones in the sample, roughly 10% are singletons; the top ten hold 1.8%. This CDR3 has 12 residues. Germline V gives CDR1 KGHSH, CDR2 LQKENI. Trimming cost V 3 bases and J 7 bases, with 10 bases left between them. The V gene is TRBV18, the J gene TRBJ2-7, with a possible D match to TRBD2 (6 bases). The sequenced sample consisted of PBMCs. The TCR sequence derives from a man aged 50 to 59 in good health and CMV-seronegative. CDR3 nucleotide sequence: TGTGCCAGCTCACCGGGGGGTCGGGAGCAGTACTTC. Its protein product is CASSPGGREQYF.